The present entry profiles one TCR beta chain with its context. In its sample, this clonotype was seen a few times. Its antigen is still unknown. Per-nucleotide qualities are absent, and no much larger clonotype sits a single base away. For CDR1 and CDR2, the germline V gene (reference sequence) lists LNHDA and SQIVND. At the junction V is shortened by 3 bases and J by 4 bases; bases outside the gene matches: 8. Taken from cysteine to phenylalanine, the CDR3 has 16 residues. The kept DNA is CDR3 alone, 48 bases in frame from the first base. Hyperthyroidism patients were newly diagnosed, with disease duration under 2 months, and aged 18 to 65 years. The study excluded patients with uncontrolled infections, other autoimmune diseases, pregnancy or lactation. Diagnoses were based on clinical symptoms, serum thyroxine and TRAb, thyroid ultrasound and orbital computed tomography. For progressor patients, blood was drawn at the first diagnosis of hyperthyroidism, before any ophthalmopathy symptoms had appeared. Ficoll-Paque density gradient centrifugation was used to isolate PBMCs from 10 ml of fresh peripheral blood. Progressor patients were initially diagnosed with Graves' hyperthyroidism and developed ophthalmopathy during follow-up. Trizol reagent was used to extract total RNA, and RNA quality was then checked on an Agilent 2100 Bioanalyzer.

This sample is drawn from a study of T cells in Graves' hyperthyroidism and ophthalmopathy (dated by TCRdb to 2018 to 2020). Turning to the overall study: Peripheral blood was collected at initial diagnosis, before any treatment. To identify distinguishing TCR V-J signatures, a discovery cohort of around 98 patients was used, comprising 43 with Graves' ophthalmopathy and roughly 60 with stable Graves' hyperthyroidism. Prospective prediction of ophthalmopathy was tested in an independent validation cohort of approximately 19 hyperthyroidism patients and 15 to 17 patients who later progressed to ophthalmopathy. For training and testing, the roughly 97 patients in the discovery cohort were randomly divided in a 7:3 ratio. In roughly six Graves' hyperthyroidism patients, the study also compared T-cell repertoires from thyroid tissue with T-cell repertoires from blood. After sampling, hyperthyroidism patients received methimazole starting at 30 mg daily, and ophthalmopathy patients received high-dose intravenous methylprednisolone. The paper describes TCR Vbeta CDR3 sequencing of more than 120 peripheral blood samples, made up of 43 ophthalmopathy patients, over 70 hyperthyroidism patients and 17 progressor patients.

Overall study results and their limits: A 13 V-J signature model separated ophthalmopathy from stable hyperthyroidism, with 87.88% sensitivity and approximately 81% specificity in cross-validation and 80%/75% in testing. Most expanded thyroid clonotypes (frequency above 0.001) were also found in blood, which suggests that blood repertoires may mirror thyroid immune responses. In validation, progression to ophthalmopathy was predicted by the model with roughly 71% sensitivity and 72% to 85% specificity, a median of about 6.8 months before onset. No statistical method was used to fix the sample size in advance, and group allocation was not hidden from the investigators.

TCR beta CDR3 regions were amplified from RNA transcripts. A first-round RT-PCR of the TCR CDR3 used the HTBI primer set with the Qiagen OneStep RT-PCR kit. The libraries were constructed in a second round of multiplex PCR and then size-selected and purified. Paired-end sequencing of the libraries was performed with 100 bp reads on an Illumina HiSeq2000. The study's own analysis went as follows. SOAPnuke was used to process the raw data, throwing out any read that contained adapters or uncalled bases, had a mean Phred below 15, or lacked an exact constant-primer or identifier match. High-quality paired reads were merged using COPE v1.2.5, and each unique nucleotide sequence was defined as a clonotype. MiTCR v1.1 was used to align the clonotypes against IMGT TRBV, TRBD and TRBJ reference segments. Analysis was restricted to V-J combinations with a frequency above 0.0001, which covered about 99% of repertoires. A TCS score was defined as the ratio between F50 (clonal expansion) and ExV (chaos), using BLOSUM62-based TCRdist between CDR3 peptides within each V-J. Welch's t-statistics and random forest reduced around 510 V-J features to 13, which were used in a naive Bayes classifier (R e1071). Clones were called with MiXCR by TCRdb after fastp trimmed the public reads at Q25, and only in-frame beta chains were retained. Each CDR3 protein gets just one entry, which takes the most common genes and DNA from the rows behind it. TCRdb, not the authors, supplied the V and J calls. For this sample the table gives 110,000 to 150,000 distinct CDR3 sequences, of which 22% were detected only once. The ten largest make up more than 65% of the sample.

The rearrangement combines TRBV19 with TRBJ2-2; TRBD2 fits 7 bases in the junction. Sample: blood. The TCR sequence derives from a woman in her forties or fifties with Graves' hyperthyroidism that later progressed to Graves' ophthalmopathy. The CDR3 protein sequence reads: CASSMSGGSRTGELFF. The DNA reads TGTGCCAGTAGTATGAGTGGCGGGAGTCGCACCGGGGAGCTGTTTTTT.